The clone carrying this TCR beta chain was seen more than once but under ten times. These data are taken from a study of T cell changes during pregnancy in multiple sclerosis. This table comes from immunoSEQ multiplex PCR, and its TCRdb copy is limited to in-frame clones, with some not included. The sample has around 110,000 clones, 90% to 95% seen once; the top ten hold more than 1.5%. The length of the CDR3 is 14 residues. V was trimmed by 8 bases and J by 4 bases, leaving 17 bases between them. Germline V lookup: CDR1 MGHDK, CDR2 SYGVNS. The sample in question was peripheral blood, obtained in the third trimester of pregnancy. The rearrangement links TRBV25-1 to TRBJ1-1, with D perhaps TRBD1 (6 bases). This sequence originates from a female donor with multiple sclerosis, enrolled in a pregnancy study. The DNA of the CDR3 is TGTGCCAGCCATGGGGGGGCGCGGGGCACTGAAGCTTTCTTT. This gives the protein CASHGGARGTEAFF.